The 2 T cell receptor beta chains listed next were all sequenced from one sample in a study of cytomegalovirus exposure and HLA in healthy donors. The PCR was carried out with 60 Vbeta primers and 13 Jbeta primers. Generated by immunoSEQ multiplex PCR, the TCRdb table keeps only in-frame clones and is missing some. The table for this sample gives roughly 120,000 clones. Sequencing used PBMCs. The receptors derive from a man aged 25-40 years in good health and CMV-seronegative.

The chain joins TRBV7-9 to TRBJ2-5; D might be TRBD2 (5 bases). Looked up from germline, CDR1 is SEHNR and CDR2 is FQNEAQ (reference sequence). The CDR3 is made up of 13 amino acids. V was trimmed by 8 bases and J by 3 bases, leaving 13 bases between them. Here the CDR3 DNA reads TGTGCCAGCTCCCCAGCGACTAAAGAGACCCAGTACTTC. As protein: CASSPATKETQYF.

V is TRBV11-2 and J is TRBJ2-7; a weak D match, TRBD1 (5 bases). V gave up 5 bases and J gave up 0 bases, with 14 bases separating them. This CDR3 spans 15 amino acids. CDR1 SGHAT and CDR2 FQNNGV come from the germline V gene. The CDR3 loop is CASSVNVGASYEQYF. DNA for the CDR3: TGTGCCAGCAGCGTAAACGTAGGGGCCTCCTACGAGCAGTACTTC.